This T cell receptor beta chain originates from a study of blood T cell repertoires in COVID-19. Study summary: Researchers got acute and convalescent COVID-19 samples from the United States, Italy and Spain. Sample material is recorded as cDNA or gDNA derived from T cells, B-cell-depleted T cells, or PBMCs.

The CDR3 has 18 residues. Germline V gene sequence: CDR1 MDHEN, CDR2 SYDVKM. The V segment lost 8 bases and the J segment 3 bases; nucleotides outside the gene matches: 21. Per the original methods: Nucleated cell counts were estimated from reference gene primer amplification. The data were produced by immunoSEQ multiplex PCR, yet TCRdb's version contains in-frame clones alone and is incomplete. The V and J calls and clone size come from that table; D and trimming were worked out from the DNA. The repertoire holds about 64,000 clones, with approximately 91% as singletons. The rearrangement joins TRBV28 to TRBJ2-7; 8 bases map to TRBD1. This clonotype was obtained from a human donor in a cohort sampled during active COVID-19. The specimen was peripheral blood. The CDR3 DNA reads TGTGCCAGCCACCAGCTCGGACAGGGTATCGGAGGTGGCTACGAGCAGTACTTC. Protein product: CASHQLGQGIGGGYEQYF.